What follows are 27 T cell receptor beta chains derived from one specimen sequenced in a study of blood T cell repertoires in COVID-19. Clones were sequenced by immunoSEQ multiplex PCR, and TCRdb holds only the in-frame ones, with some missing. This sample yields 400,000 to 450,000 clones, of which over 85% are seen a single time; 0.8% to 0.9% belongs to the top ten. Material: peripheral blood. These receptors were obtained from a man aged 18 to 29 with COVID-19, enrolled during active disease.

V and J are TRBV21-1 and TRBJ2-4; the table's D call of TRBD1 was not tested on the DNA. TRBV21-1 is a known pseudogene. This CDR3 is 19 amino acids long. The CDR3 sequence is CASSNSGTGGNAAKNIQYF. The DNA for the CDR3 is TGTGCCAGCAGCAATTCCGGGACAGGGGGTAATGCGGCCAAAAACATTCAGTACTTC.

The genes are TRBV10-1 and TRBJ2-3, with 7 bases identical to TRBD2. CDR1 is WNHNN and CDR2 is SYGVQD in the germline V gene (reference sequence). V trimming: 4 bases; J trimming: 2 bases; junction bases outside the gene matches: 6. This CDR3 region has 15 residues. The CDR3 sequence: CASSAGLGFTDTQYF. The CDR3 bases are TGCGCCAGCAGTGCTGGACTAGGGTTCACAGATACGCAGTATTTT.

This clone was detected a few times. The CDR3 DNA sequence: TGTGCCAGCAGTTTCTACAGAACTTCCTACGAGCAGTACTTC. The encoded protein is CASSFYRTSYEQYF. The rearrangement joins TRBV27 to TRBJ2-7; D not resolved. V was clipped by 3 bases and J by 1 base, with 10 bases between them. Per the germline V gene, CDR1 is MNHEY and CDR2 is SMNVEV (reference sequence). There are 14 residues in the CDR3.

This sequence joins TRBV11-3 and TRBJ2-2; D gene uncertain. V gave up 1 base and J gave up 4 bases, with 10 bases separating them. The length of the CDR3 is 15 residues. The V gene's germline CDR1 is SGHNT and CDR2 YENEEA. CDR3 residues: CASSLAYWSTGELFF. The CDR3 DNA is TGTGCCAGCAGCTTAGCTTACTGGAGCACCGGGGAGCTGTTTTTT.

V gene TRBV5-1 combines with J gene TRBJ1-1; D unclear. This CDR3 has 12 amino acids. Germline CDR1 reads SGHRS; CDR2 reads YFSETQ. V lost 0 bases, J lost 5 bases, and 5 bases lay in between. This chain's CDR3 is CASSLARTEAFF. The CDR3, as DNA: TGCGCCAGCAGCTTGGCGCGGACTGAAGCTTTCTTT.

The gene calls are TRBV7-9 and TRBJ2-7, with TRBD1 identical over 8 bases. The CDR3 consists of 15 residues. The V segment lost 5 bases and the J segment 6 bases; nucleotides outside the gene matches: 12. Germline V gene data show CDR1 as SEHNR and CDR2 as FQNEAQ (reference sequence). The CDR3 is CASSPRQGTEGEQYF. In DNA, the CDR3 is TGTGCCAGCAGCCCAAGACAGGGGACGGAGGGCGAGCAGTACTTC.

The rearrangement uses TRBV29-1 and TRBJ1-1; D unresolved. Germline V gene data show CDR1 as SQVTM and CDR2 as ANQGSEA. The CDR3 covers 13 residues. Trimming stripped 6 bases from V and 6 bases from J, with 17 bases between. The chain's CDR3 is CSVTRTFSPEAFF. The CDR3 region has the DNA TGCAGCGTAACTCGCACTTTTAGCCCTGAAGCTTTCTTT.

This sequence joins TRBV19 and TRBJ1-1; D is possibly TRBD1 (5 bases). Germline V gene sequence: CDR1 LNHDA, CDR2 SQIVND (reference sequence). V was clipped by 1 base and J by 0 bases, with 12 bases between them. The CDR3 contains 16 residues. CDR3 DNA: TGTGCCAGTAGTATAGGGGCCAGGGCTCTGAACACTGAAGCTTTCTTT. This translates into CASSIGARALNTEAFF.

The gene calls are TRBV2 and TRBJ1-6; the match to TRBD1 covers 8 bases. The junction had 8 bases not matched to a gene; V was cut back by 8 bases and J by 8 bases. The CDR3 consists of 14 residues. The V gene's germline CDR1 is SNHLY and CDR2 FYNNEI. This chain's CDR3 is CASLSGGAYSPLHF. For the CDR3, the DNA is TGTGCCAGCCTTTCAGGGGGCGCCTATTCACCCCTCCACTTT.

The chain has TRBV28 and TRBJ2-1, with 10 bases aligning to TRBD2. The CDR3 consists of 15 residues. The junction had 3 bases not matched to a gene; V was cut back by 5 bases and J by 2 bases. Germline assignment: CDR1 MDHEN and CDR2 SYDVKM. CDR3 nucleotide sequence: TGTGCCAGCAGTCCAAGCGGGAGGGCCTACAATGAGCAGTTCTTC. This codes for CASSPSGRAYNEQFF.

J is TRBJ2-7 and V is TRBV2, with D possibly being TRBD2 (5 bases). CDR1 and CDR2 (germline): SNHLY, FYNNEI. The V and J ends lost 4 bases and 3 bases respectively, with 22 bases between them. This CDR3 has 17 residues. DNA of the CDR3: TGTGCCAGCAGTGTGTCCCCATCGGAGGCCACCTACTACGAGCAGTACTTC. Its translation is CASSVSPSEATYYEQYF.

The V and J genes are TRBV11-3 and TRBJ2-7, with D possibly matching TRBD1 (5 bases). Looked up from germline, CDR1 is SGHNT and CDR2 is YENEEA. This CDR3 spans 13 amino acids. V gave up 6 bases and J gave up 8 bases, with 17 bases separating them. CDR3 loop: CASRDSRTPKQYF. CDR3 coding DNA: TGTGCCAGCAGAGACTCTAGGACACCAAAGCAGTACTTC.

The rearrangement joins TRBV19 to TRBJ2-5, with TRBD1 as a possible D gene (6 bases). The germline CDR1 and CDR2 sequences are LNHDA and SQIVND (reference sequence). Trimming left V 5 bases short and J 2 bases short, with 12 bases between. This CDR3 is built from 14 residues. Written as DNA, the CDR3 is TGTGCCAGTAGTGGAACAGGGTTTCAAGAGACCCAGTACTTC. It specifies CASSGTGFQETQYF.

This clone has a single count. The chain links TRBV10-3 to TRBJ2-2; no definite D call. Germline CDR1 and CDR2: ENHRY and SYGVKD. V was trimmed by 6 bases and J by 4 bases, leaving 12 bases between them. There are 14 residues in the CDR3. CDR3 loop: CAIRPPVSTGELFF. The CDR3 DNA reads TGTGCCATCAGGCCCCCCGTTAGCACCGGGGAGCTGTTTTTT.

This chain uses TRBV9 with TRBJ2-7; weak D call: TRBD1 (5 bases). Germline V CDR1 and CDR2: SGDLS, YYNGEE. V lost 3 bases and J 7 bases, leaving 17 bases between the germline ends. The CDR3 is 14 residues long. CDR3: CASSARVGVGEQYF. In nucleotides, the CDR3 is TGTGCCAGCAGCGCCCGGGTAGGGGTCGGGGAGCAGTACTTC.

A single count supports this clone. The chain combines TRBV6-5 with TRBJ1-1, with unresolved D. V was shortened by 6 bases and J by 0 bases, with 8 bases between the two germline ends. CDR1 and CDR2 from the germline V gene are MNHEY and SVGAGI. CDR3 length: 13 amino acids. CDR3: CASRWSLNTEAFF. The CDR3 DNA follows: TGTGCCAGCAGATGGAGTCTGAACACTGAAGCTTTCTTT.

This chain connects TRBV28 to TRBJ1-4; 7 nucleotides align to TRBD1. Per germline, CDR1 MDHEN and CDR2 SYDVKM. Unmatched junction bases numbered 14, after V lost 6 bases and J lost 7 bases. The CDR3 spans 16 residues. CDR3 DNA: TGTGCCAGCAGGGTACGTGGGGACAGTGGTGGTGAAAAACTGTTTTTT. Protein sequence: CASRVRGDSGGEKLFF.

This rearrangement joins TRBV5-1 to TRBJ2-5; a possible D gene is TRBD2 (6 bases). The CDR3 runs to 14 residues. Germline lookup yields CDR1 SGHRS and CDR2 YFSETQ. V lost 0 bases to trimming and J lost 5 bases, with 11 bases between them. The DNA of the CDR3 is TGCGCCAGCAGCTTGGATTCTCGGGGGGAGACCCAGTACTTC. Its translation is CASSLDSRGETQYF.

V and J are TRBV5-4 and TRBJ2-2; TRBD1 aligns across 12 bases. After removal of 4 bases from V and 6 bases from J, the junction contained 4 bases not matched to a gene. The germline V gene has CDR1 SGHNT and CDR2 YYREEE (reference sequence). CDR3 length equals 15 residues. The DNA for the CDR3 is TGTGCCAGCAGCCCGGGACAGGGGGCTCCCGGGGAGCTGTTTTTT. The encoded protein is CASSPGQGAPGELFF.

This clone appeared once. This sequence joins TRBV7-9 and TRBJ2-5, with D possibly being TRBD2 (7 bases). Trimming cost V 5 bases and J 5 bases, with 18 bases left between them. Per germline, CDR1 SEHNR and CDR2 FQNEAQ (reference sequence). The CDR3 extends over 15 amino acids. CDR3 DNA: TGTGCCAGCAGCCCAGGGGACTGGGGGGGCGAGACCCAGTACTTC. Protein: CASSPGDWGGETQYF. The full variable domain, in which reference TRBV7-9 and TRBJ2-5 provide the parts outside the CDR3, is DTGVSQNPRHKITKRGQNVTFRCDPISEHNRLYWYRQTLGQGPEFLTYFQNEAQLEKSRLLSDRFSAERPKGSFSTLEIQRTEQGDSAMYLCASSPGDWGGETQYFGPGTRLLVL.

This chain joins TRBV27 and TRBJ2-2; 10 bases map to TRBD1. Germline values: CDR1 MNHEY, CDR2 SMNVEV (reference sequence). The CDR3 contains 15 residues. The V and J ends lost 6 bases and 4 bases, in that order; junction bases with no gene match: 5. CDR3 protein: CASRGDRGGTGELFF. CDR3 sequence (DNA): TGTGCCAGCAGGGGGGACAGGGGAGGCACCGGGGAGCTGTTTTTT.

CDR3 in amino acids: CASSGGVTQLKQYF. In DNA form, the CDR3 reads TGTGCCAGCAGTGGAGGAGTGACGCAGTTAAAGCAGTACTTC. The chain couples TRBV2 to TRBJ2-7; D remains ambiguous. The CDR3 is 14 residues long. Germline V gene lookup returns CDR1 SNHLY and CDR2 FYNNEI. Trimming cost V 4 bases and J 8 bases, with 18 bases left between them.

The genes are TRBV6-1 and TRBJ1-1; TRBD1 agrees at 9 bases. The germline V gene has CDR1 MNHNS and CDR2 SASEGT. V was clipped by 3 bases and J by 3 bases; unmatched bases: 8. The CDR3 is made up of 16 amino acids. The CDR3 nucleotides are TGTGCCAGCAGTGACGCGGGACAGGGTTTACACACTGAAGCTTTCTTT. Translating it yields CASSDAGQGLHTEAFF.

This clone was detected only once. V is TRBV2 and J is TRBJ2-7; maybe TRBD2 (6 bases). The CDR3 totals 14 residues. V lost 4 bases and J lost 1, with 11 bases in between. Germline V gene lookup returns CDR1 SNHLY and CDR2 FYNNEI. CDR3 in amino acids: CASSVGGTSYEQYF. The CDR3 coding sequence is TGTGCCAGCAGTGTCGGGGGAACGTCCTACGAGCAGTACTTC.

The rearrangement uses TRBV9 and TRBJ2-1, with a tentative D call TRBD1 (5 bases). Trimming took 0 bases from V and 7 from J, leaving 11 bases between them. Looked up from germline, CDR1 is SGDLS and CDR2 is YYNGEE. CDR3 length: 14 residues. The CDR3 region has the DNA TGTGCCAGCAGCGTAGAAGGGGCTGGGAATGAGCAGTTCTTC. Translated: CASSVEGAGNEQFF. The full variable domain, its missing parts supplied by reference TRBV9 and TRBJ2-1, is DSGVTQTPKHLITATGQRVTLRCSPRSGDLSVYWYQQSLDQGLQFLIQYYNGEERAKGNILERFSAQQFPDLHSELNLSSLELGDSALYFCASSVEGAGNEQFFGPGTRLTVL.

The V call is TRBV10-2, the J call TRBJ1-1; the D gene is possibly TRBD1 (5 bases). CDR3 length equals 12 residues. Germline V gene sequence: CDR1 WSHSY, CDR2 SAAADI. V lost 10 bases and J 5 bases, leaving 14 bases between the germline ends. The CDR3, as DNA: TGCGCCACCGGGACCCGGGGGACTGAAGCTTTCTTT. Translating gives CATGTRGTEAFF.

The chain uses TRBV9 and TRBJ2-2; the D gene is possibly TRBD2 (6 bases). Germline values: CDR1 SGDLS, CDR2 YYNGEE. V was pared by 3 bases and J by 2 bases, with 11 bases between. The CDR3 sequence is 15 residues long. The CDR3 DNA sequence: TGTGCCAGCAGCGCGGGACTTCTTAACACCGGGGAGCTGTTTTTT. Translated: CASSAGLLNTGELFF.